A single T cell receptor (beta chain) is shown here with its context. Its antigen remains unidentified. This specimen belongs to a study of cytomegalovirus exposure and HLA in healthy donors. Broader study findings: Reportedly, cytomegalovirus status was diagnosed with high sensitivity and specificity. The tendency of first-cohort TCR clusters to co-occur in the roughly 120 validation repertoires was identified by a subsequent analysis.

Some clones are missing from TCRdb's copy, which holds only in-frame ones; the method was immunoSEQ multiplex PCR. The repertoire consists of hundreds of thousands of clones, with 80% to 85% occurring once and the leading ten covering over 12%. These donors were members of the approximately 110-subject validation cohort, a group separate from the roughly 670-subject first cohort. Sequenced sample: PBMCs. The origin of this receptor is a woman aged 25 to 39 in good health and CMV-seropositive.

The CDR3 spells CASSTLSRTVNTEAFF. Here the CDR3 DNA reads TGTGCCAGCAGTACATTATCGAGGACAGTTAACACTGAAGCTTTCTTT. The chain uses TRBV2 and TRBJ1-1, with D possibly TRBD1 on 6 matching bases. This CDR3 region has 16 residues. The germline gives CDR1 SNHLY, CDR2 FYNNEI. Trimming took off 5 bases at V and 2 bases at J, with 18 bases between the two ends.